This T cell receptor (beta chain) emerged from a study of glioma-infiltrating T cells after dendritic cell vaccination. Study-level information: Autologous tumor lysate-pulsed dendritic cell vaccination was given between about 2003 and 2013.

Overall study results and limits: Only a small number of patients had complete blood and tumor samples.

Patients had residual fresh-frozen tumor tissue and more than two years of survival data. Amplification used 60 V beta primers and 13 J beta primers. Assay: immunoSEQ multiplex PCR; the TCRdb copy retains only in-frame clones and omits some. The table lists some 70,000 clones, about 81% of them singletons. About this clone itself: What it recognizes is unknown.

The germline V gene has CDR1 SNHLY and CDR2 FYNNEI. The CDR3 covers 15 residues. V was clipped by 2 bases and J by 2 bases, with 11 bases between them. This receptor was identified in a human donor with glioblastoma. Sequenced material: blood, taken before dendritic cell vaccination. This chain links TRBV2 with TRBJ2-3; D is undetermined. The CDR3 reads CASSEFSPHTDTQYF. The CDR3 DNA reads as TGTGCCAGCAGTGAATTCTCCCCACACACAGATACGCAGTATTTT.